This T cell receptor (beta chain) was sequenced for a study of cytomegalovirus exposure and HLA in healthy donors. In the PCR, 60 Vbeta and 13 Jbeta primers were used. Only in-frame clones appear in the TCRdb table, and some are missing; sequencing was by immunoSEQ multiplex PCR. Of around 150,000 clones listed, nearly 80% are singletons. Turning to this clone: The antigen remains undetermined.

The CDR3 consists of 15 residues. Germline V gives CDR1 SGHVS, CDR2 FQNEAQ. The trim removed 2 bases at V and 14 bases at J, leaving 12 bases unmatched. Study-level results: Among donors in an Asian-associated ancestry cluster, a later analysis reportedly found fewer N-insertions than the roughly 610-donor mean. An analysis that came later showed most CMV-associated TCR beta chains appearing HLA-restricted. A missense variant in DCLRE1C was later tied to TCR beta V- and J-gene trimming.

Each of the donors was a healthy bone marrow donor. Input material: PBMCs. This receptor was taken from a male donor in good health and CMV-seronegative. This chain connects TRBV7-8 to TRBJ2-3, with 11 bases that match TRBD2. The CDR3 DNA follows: TGTGCCAGCAGCTTAAATAGCGGGGGGGCATCGGATCCGTATTTT. It specifies CASSLNSGGASDPYF.